The present entry profiles one T cell receptor beta chain with its context. Its antigen remains unknown. The source of the sample is a study of cytomegalovirus exposure and HLA in healthy donors. Amplification used 60 Vbeta primers and 13 Jbeta primers. Per the original methods: Per a later analysis, the number of unique TCR beta chains was around 80 million, of which roughly 9.9 million were shared. Generated by immunoSEQ multiplex PCR, the TCRdb table keeps only in-frame clones and is missing some. D and trimming come from the DNA, and the V and J calls and clone size come from that table. The sample lists 150,000 to 200,000 clones, 79% occurring once. Germline V gene lookup returns CDR1 MNHEY and CDR2 SMNVEV (reference sequence). The CDR3 covers 16 residues. With V trimmed by 6 bases and J by 5 bases, 12 bases remained unmatched. Study-level findings and limits: Cytomegalovirus-associated status was assigned to more than 150 TCR beta chains. Compared with the approximately 680-donor mean, an Asian-associated ancestry cluster reportedly had fewer N-insertions, according to a later analysis.

The sequence came from a middle-aged woman in good health and CMV-seronegative. This chain joins TRBV27 and TRBJ2-7, with 11 bases matching TRBD2. Material for sequencing was PBMCs. CDR3 sequence reads: CASRRIAGGKGHEQYF. CDR3 DNA: TGTGCCAGCAGGAGAATAGCGGGAGGGAAGGGCCACGAGCAGTACTTC.